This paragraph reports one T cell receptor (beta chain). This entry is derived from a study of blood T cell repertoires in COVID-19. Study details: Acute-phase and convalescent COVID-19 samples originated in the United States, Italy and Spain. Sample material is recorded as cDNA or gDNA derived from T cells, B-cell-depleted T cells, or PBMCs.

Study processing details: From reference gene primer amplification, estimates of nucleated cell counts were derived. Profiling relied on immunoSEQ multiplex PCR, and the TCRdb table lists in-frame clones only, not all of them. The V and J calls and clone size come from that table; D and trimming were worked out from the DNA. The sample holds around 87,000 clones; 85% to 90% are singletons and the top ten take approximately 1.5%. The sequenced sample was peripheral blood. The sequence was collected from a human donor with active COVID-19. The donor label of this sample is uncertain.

CDR3 protein: CASNTAGTGGVGEQFF. The DNA of the CDR3 is TGTGCCAGCAATACCGCCGGGACAGGGGGAGTGGGTGAGCAGTTCTTC. The chain combines TRBV2 with TRBJ2-1, with 11 positions matching TRBD1. The CDR3 totals 16 residues. The J segment lost 9 bases and the V segment lost 7 bases, leaving 14 bases of the junction unmatched. Germline assignment: CDR1 SNHLY and CDR2 FYNNEI.